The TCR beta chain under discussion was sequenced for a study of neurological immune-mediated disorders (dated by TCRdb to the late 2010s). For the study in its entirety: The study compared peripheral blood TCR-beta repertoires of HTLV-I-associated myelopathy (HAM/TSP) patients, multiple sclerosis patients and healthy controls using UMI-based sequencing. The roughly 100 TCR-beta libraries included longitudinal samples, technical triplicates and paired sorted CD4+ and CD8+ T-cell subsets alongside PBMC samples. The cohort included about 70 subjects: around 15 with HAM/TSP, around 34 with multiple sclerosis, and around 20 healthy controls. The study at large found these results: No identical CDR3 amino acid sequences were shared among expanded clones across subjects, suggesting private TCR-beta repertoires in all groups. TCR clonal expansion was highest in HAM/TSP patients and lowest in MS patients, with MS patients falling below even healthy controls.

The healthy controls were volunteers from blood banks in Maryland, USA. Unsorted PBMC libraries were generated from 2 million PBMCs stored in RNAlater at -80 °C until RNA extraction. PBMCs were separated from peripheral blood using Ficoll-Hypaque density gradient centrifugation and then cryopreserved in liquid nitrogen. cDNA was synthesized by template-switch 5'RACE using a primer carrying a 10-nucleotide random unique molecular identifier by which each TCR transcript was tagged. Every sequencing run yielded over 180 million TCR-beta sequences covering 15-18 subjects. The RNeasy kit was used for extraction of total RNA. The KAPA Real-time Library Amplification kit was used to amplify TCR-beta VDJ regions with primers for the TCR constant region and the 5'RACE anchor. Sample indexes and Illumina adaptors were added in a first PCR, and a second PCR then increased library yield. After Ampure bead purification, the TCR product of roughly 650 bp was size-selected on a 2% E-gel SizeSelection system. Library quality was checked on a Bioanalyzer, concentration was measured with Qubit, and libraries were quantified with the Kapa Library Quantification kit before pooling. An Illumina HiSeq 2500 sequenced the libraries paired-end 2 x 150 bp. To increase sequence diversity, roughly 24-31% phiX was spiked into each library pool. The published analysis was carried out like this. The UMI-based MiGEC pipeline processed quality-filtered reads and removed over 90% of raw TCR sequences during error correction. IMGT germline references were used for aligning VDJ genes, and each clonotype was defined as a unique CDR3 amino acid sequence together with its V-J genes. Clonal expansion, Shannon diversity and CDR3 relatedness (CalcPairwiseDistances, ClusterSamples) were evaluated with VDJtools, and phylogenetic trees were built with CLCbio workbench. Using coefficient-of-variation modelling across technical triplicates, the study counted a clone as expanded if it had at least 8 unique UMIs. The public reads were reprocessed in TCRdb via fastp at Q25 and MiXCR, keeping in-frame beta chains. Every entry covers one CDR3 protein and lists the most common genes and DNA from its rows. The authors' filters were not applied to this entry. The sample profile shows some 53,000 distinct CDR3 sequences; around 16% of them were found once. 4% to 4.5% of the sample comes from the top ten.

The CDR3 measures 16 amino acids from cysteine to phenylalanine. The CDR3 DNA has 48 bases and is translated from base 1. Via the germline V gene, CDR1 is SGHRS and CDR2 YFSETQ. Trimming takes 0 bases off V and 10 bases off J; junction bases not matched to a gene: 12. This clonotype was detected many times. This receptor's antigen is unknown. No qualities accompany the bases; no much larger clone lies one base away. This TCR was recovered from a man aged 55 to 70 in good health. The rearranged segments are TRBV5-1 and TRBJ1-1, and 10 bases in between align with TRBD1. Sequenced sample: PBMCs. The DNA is TGCGCCAGCAGCTTGGGAGGACAGGGGGGAGCCTTTGGAGCTTTCTTT. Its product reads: CASSLGGQGGAFGAFF.